The rows below give T cell receptor beta chains drawn from one sample of a study of Ad26.COV2.S vaccination and SARS-CoV-2 variants. Clones were read by immunoSEQ multiplex PCR, and TCRdb kept only the in-frame ones, dropping some. The sample lists 200,000 to 250,000 clones, roughly 90% occurring once. The sample here was peripheral blood, taken in a trial of Ad26.COV2.S vaccine versus placebo. The receptors here all came from a person between 18 and 65 years old who received the Ad26.COV2.S COVID-19 vaccine or a placebo. The CDR3 runs from the conserved cysteine through the conserved F or W. The D gene is left open where the match is weak. The size of a clone is reported for some rows only, either as once, few or many, or as a class for expanded clones.

>NA|TRBV9|TRBJ2-5|NA
CASSVEGRLQETQYF
TGTGCCAGCAGCGTAGAGGGACGCCTCCAAGAGACCCAGTACTTC
>NA|TRBV6-2/TRBV6-3|TRBJ2-7|NA
CASSYSRQTLTYEQYF
TGTGCCAGCAGTTACTCGCGGCAGACCCTTACCTACGAGCAGTACTTC
>TRBD1|TRBV18|TRBJ1-6|once
CASSPGTATNSPLHF
TGTGCCAGCTCACCAGGGACAGCTACGAATTCACCCCTCCACTTT
>NA|TRBV5-1|TRBJ2-1|NA
CASSLGTRDNEQFF
TGCGCCAGCAGCTTAGGGACAAGGGACAATGAGCAGTTCTTC
>TRBD1|TRBV18|TRBJ2-7|few
CASSPGRQGVGEQYF
TGTGCCAGCTCACCGGGGAGACAGGGGGTCGGCGAGCAGTACTTC
>TRBD1|TRBV4-3|TRBJ1-3|NA
CASSQDSGTGSNTIYF
TGCGCCAGCAGCCAAGATTCGGGGACAGGGTCTAACACCATATATTTT
>NA|TRBV28|TRBJ2-7|NA
CASSPPTPGEQYF
TGTGCCAGCAGTCCCCCCACCCCGGGGGAGCAGTACTTC
>NA|TRBV27|TRBJ2-7|NA
CASSLGRQPYEQYF
TGTGCCAGCAGTTTAGGCAGACAGCCCTACGAGCAGTACTTC
>NA|TRBV5-1|TRBJ1-1|NA
CASSPTGDRFNTEAFF
TGCGCCAGCAGCCCGACAGGAGACAGGTTCAACACTGAAGCTTTCTTT
>TRBD1|TRBV19|TRBJ2-7|NA
CASRSRDRGRDGEQYF
TGTGCCAGTAGGTCCCGGGACAGGGGAAGAGATGGCGAGCAGTACTTC
>NA|TRBV18|TRBJ2-7|NA
CASSPRQAYEQYF
TGTGCCAGCTCACCACGACAGGCCTACGAGCAGTACTTC
>TRBD2|TRBV9|TRBJ2-2|NA
CASSGIGTSGTGELFF
TGTGCCAGCAGCGGGATCGGAACTAGCGGTACCGGGGAGCTGTTTTTT